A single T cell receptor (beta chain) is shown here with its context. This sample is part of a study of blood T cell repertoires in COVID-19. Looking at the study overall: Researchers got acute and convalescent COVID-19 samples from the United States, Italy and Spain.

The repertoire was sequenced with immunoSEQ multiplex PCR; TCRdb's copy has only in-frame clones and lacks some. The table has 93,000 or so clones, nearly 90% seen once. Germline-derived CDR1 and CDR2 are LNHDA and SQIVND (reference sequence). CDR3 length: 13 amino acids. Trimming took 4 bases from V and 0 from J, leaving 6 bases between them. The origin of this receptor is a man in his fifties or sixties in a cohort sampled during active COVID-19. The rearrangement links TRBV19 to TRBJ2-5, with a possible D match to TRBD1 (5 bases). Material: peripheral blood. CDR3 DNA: TGTGCCAGTAGTAAGGGGTACCAAGAGACCCAGTACTTC. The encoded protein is CASSKGYQETQYF.